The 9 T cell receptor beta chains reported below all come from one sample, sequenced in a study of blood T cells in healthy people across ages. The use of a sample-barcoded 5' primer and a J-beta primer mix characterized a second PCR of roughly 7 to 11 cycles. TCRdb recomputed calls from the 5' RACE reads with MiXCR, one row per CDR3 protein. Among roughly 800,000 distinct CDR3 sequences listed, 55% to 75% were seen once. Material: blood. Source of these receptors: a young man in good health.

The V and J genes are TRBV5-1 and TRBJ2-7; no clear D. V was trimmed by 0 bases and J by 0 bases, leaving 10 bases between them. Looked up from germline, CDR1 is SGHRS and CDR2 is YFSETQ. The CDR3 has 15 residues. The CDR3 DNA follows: TGCGCCAGCAGCTTGGGGCGAAGCCTCTCCTACGAGCAGTACTTC. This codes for CASSLGRSLSYEQYF.

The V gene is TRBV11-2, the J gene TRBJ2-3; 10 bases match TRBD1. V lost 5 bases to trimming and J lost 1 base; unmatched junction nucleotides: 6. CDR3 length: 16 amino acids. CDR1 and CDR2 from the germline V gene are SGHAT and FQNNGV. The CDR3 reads CASSADRGLRTDTQYF. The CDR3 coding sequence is TGTGCCAGCAGCGCCGACAGGGGGCTTCGCACAGATACGCAGTATTTT.

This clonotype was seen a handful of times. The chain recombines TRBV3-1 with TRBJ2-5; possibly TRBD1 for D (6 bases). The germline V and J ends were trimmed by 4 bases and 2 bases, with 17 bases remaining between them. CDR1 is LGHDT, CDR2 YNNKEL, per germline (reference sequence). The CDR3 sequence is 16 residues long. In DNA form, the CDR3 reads TGTGCCAGCAGCCTCGTCCCGGGACAAACTCAAGAGACCCAGTACTTC. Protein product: CASSLVPGQTQETQYF.

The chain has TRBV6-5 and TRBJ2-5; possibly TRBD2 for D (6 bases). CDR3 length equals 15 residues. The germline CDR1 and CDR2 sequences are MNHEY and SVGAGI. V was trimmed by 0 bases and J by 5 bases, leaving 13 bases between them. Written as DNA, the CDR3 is TGTGCCAGCAGTTACTCGCCCCGGCGGGGTGAGACCCAGTACTTC. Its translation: CASSYSPRRGETQYF.

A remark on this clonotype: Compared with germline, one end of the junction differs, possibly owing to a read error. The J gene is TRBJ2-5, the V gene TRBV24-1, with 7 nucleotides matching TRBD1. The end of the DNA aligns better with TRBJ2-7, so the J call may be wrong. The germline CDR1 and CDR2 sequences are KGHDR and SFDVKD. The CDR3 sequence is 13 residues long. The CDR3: CATGDPGGIEQYF. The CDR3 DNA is TGTGCCACCGGTGATCCAGGGGGAATCGAGCAGTACTTC.

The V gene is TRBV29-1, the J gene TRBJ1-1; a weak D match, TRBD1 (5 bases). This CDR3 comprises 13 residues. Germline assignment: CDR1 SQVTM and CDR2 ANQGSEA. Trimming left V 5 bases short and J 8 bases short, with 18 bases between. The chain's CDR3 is CSVFWGGVQEAFF. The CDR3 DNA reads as TGCAGCGTTTTTTGGGGGGGGGTCCAAGAAGCTTTCTTT.

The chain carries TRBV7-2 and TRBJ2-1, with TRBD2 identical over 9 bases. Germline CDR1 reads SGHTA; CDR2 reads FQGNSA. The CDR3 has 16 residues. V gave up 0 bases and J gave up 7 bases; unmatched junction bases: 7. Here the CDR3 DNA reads TGTGCCAGCAGCTTAGCGACGGGGACTAGCTGGAATGAGCAGTTCTTC. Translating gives CASSLATGTSWNEQFF.

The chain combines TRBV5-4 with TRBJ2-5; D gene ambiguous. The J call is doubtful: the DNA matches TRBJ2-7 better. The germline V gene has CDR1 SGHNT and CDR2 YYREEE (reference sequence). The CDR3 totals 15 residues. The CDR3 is CASSLDASAPYEQYF. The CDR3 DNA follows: TGTGCCAGCAGCTTGGATGCGTCCGCCCCCTACGAGCAGTACTTC.

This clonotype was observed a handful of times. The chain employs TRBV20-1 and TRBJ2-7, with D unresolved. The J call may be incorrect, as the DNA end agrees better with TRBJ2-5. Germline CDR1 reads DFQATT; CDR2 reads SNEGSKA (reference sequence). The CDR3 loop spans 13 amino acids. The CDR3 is CSARYGGSETQYF. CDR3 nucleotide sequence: TGCAGTGCTAGATATGGTGGGTCGGAGACCCAGTACTTC.